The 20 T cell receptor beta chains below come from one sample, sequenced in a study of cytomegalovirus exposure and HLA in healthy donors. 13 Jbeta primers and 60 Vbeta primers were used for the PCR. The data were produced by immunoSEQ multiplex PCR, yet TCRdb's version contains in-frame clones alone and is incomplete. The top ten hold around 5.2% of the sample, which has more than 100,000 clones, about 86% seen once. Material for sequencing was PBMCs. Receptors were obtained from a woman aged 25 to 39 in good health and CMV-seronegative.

Written as DNA, the CDR3 is TGTGCCAGCAGTTCAGAGGGTGCGGGCAGGCAGCCCCAGCATTTT. Translated: CASSSEGAGRQPQHF. V is TRBV28 and J is TRBJ1-5, with unresolved D. There are 15 residues in the CDR3. The V gene's germline CDR1 is MDHEN and CDR2 SYDVKM. Trimming shortened V by 4 bases and J by 7 bases, and 17 bases separated the two germline ends.

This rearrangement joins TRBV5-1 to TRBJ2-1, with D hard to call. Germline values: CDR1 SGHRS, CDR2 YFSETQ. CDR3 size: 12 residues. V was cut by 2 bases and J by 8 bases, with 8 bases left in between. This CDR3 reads CASSLAAYEQFF. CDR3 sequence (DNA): TGCGCCAGCAGCTTAGCAGCGTATGAGCAGTTCTTC.

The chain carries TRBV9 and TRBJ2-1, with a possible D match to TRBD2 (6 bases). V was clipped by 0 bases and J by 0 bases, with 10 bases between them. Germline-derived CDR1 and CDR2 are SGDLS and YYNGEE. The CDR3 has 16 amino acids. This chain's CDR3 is CASSVVGRSSYNEQFF. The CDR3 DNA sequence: TGTGCCAGCAGCGTAGTGGGGAGGAGCTCCTACAATGAGCAGTTCTTC.

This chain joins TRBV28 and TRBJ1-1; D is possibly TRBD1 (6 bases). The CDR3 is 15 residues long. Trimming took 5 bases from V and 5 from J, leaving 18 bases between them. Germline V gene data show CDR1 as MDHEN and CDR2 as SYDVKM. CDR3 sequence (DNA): TGTGCCAGCAGTCTGATACAGGGAATAGGAACTGAAGCTTTCTTT. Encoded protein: CASSLIQGIGTEAFF.

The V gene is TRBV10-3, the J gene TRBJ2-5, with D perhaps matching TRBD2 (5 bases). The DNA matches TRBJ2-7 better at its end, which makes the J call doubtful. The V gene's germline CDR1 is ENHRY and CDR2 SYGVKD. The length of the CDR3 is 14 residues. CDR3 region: CAISESTGSYEQYF. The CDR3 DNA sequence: TGTGCCATCAGTGAGTCGACGGGATCCTACGAGCAGTACTTC.

The DNA for the CDR3 is TGTGCCAGCAGCCCATTTTTCCGGACAGGTATGGGTCAGCCCCAGCATTTT. This codes for CASSPFFRTGMGQPQHF. The chain carries TRBV5-8 and TRBJ1-5; TRBD1 agrees at 7 bases. Germline V gives CDR1 SGHTS, CDR2 YDEGEE. Losses at the gene ends were 4 bases for V and 6 bases for J; bases not matched to a gene: 16. CDR3 length: 17 amino acids.

The CDR3 region is CASSLDRGNMGAFF. The CDR3 DNA follows: TGTGCCAGCAGCTTGGACAGGGGGAATATGGGAGCTTTCTTT. V is TRBV5-5 and J is TRBJ1-1, with 8 bases identical to TRBD1. The germline CDR1 and CDR2 sequences are SGHKS and YYEKEE (reference sequence). The CDR3 consists of 14 residues. V was clipped by 0 bases and J by 10 bases; unmatched bases: 8.

DNA of the CDR3: TGTGCCAGTGAGGACATGATGAACACTGAAGCTTTCTTT. Translated, it gives CASEDMMNTEAFF. The chain uses TRBV19 and TRBJ1-1; D is possibly TRBD1 (5 bases). CDR3 length: 13 residues. Germline loops: CDR1 LNHDA, CDR2 SQIVND (reference sequence). Trimming stripped 8 bases from V and 0 bases from J, with 10 bases between.

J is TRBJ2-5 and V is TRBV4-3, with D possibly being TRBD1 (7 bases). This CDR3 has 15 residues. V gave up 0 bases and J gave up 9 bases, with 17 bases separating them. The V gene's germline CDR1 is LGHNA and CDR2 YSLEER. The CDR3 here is CASSQEFLAGGSQYF. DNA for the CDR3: TGCGCCAGCAGCCAAGAATTTCTGGCAGGGGGGTCCCAGTACTTC.

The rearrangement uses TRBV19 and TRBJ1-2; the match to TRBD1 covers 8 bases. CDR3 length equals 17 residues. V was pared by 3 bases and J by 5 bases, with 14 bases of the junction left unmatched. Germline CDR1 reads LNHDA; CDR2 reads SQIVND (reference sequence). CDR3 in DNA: TGTGCCAGTAGTATGCGCGGACTAGGACAGGGTCGGTATGGCTACACCTTC. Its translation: CASSMRGLGQGRYGYTF.

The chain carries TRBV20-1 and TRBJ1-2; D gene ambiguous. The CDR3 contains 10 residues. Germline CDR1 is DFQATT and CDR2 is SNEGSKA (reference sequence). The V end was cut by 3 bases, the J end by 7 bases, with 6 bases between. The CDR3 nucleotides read TGCAGTGCTAGTAACACTGGCTACACCTTC. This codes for CSASNTGYTF.

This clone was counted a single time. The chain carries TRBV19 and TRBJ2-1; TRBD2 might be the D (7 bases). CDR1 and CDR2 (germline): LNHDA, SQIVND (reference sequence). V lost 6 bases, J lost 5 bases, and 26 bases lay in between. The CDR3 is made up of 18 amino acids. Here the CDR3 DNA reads TGTGCCAGTAGCCCAAGGGGGAAGGGGCGGGAGAGAGACAATGAGCAGTTCTTC. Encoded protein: CASSPRGKGRERDNEQFF.

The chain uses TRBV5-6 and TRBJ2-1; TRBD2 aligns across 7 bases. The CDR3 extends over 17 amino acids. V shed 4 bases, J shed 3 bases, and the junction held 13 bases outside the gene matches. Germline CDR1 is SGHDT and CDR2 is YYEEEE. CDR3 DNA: TGTGCCAGCAGCCACGACCAGACTAGCAGAAACTACAATGAGCAGTTCTTC. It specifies CASSHDQTSRNYNEQFF.

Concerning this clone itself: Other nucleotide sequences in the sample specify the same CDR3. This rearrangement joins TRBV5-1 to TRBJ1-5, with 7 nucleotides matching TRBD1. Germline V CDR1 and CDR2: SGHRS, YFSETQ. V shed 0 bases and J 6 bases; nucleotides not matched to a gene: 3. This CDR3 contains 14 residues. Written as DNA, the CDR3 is TGCGCCAGCAGCTTGGGGCAGGGGGTTCAGCCCCAGCATTTT. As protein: CASSLGQGVQPQHF. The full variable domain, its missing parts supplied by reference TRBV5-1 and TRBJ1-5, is KAGVTQTPRYLIKTRGQQVTLSCSPISGHRSVSWYQQTPGQGLQFLFEYFSETQRNKGNFPGRFSGRQFSNSRSEMNVSTLELGDSALYLCASSLGQGVQPQHFGDGTRLSIL.

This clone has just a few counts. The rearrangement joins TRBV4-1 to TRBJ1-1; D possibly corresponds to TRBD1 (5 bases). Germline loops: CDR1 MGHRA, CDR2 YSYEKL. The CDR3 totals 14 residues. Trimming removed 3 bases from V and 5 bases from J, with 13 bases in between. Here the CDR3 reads CASSQGYRGTEAFF. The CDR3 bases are TGCGCCAGCAGCCAGGGGTACCGGGGGACTGAAGCTTTCTTT.

CDR3 protein: CASRGSPGLGSEQFF. As DNA, the CDR3 is TGTGCCAGCAGAGGGTCCCCGGGACTGGGAAGTGAGCAGTTCTTC. V gene TRBV2 combines with J gene TRBJ2-1; TRBD2 might be the D (6 bases). The CDR3 sequence is 15 residues long. The V gene's germline CDR1 is SNHLY and CDR2 FYNNEI. Trimming shortened V by 6 bases and J by 9 bases, and 21 bases separated the two germline ends. The full variable domain, completed using reference TRBV2 and TRBJ2-1, is EPEVTQTPSHQVTQMGQEVILRCVPISNHLYFYWYRQILGQKVEFLVSFYNNEISEKSEIFDDQFSVERPDGSNFTLKIRSTKLEDSAMYFCASRGSPGLGSEQFFGPGTRLTVL.

In DNA form, the CDR3 reads TGTGCCAGCAGCCATGGACAGGGAGAGAACACCGGGGAGCTGTTTTTT. Protein product: CASSHGQGENTGELFF. The chain couples TRBV5-8 to TRBJ2-2, with TRBD1 matching over 8 bases. V dropped 4 bases and J dropped 1; count of bases not matched to a gene: 6. CDR1 SGHTS and CDR2 YDEGEE come from the germline V gene. The length of the CDR3 is 16 residues.

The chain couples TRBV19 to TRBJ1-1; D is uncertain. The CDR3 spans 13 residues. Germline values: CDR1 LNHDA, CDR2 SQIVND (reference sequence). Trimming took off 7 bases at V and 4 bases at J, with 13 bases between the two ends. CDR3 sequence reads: CASTQYVSTEAFF. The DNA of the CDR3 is TGTGCCAGTACCCAGTACGTTTCCACTGAAGCTTTCTTT.

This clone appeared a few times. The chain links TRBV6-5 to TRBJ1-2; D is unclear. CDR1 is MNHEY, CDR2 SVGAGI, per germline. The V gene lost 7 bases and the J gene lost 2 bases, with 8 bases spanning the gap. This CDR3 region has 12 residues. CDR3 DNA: TGTGCCAGCATAGGAGACAACTATGGCTACACCTTC. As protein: CASIGDNYGYTF.

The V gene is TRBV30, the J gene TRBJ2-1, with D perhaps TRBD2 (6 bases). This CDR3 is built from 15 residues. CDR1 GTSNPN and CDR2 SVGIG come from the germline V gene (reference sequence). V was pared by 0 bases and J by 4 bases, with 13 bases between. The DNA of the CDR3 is TGTGCCTGGAGTGTTGGAGCGGGTGAATACAATGAGCAGTTCTTC. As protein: CAWSVGAGEYNEQFF.